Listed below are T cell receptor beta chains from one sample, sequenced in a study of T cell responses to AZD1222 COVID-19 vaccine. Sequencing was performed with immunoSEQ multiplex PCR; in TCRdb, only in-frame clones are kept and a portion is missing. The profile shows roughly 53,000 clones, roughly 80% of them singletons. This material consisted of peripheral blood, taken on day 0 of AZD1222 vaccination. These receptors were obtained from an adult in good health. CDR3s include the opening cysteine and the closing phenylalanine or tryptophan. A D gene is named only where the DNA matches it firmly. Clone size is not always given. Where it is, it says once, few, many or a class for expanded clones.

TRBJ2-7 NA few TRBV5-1 TGCGCCAGCAGCTTGAACGGGGCGGGCTTATACGAGCAGTACTTC CASSLNGAGLYEQYF
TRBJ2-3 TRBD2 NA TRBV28 TGTGCCAGCAGTGAACTTCGCGGGGGATCCGCAGATACGCAGTATTTT CASSELRGGSADTQYF
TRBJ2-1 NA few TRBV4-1 TGCGCCAGCAGCCAAAAGACGGGAGCCTACAATGAGCAGTTCTTC CASSQKTGAYNEQFF
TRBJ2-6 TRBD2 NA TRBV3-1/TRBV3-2 TGTGCCAGCAGCTTTATAGCGGGTACCGACCCTGGGGCCAACGTCCTGACTTTC CASSFIAGTDPGANVLTF
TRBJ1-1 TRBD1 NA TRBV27 TGTGCCAGCAGTTCTAAAACAGGGGTGAACACTGAAGCTTTCTTT CASSSKTGVNTEAFF
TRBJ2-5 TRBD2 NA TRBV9 TGTGCCAGCAGCGTAGTGGCTAGCGGGAGGATTGGAGAGACCCAGTACTTC CASSVVASGRIGETQYF
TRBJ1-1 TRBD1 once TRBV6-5 TGTGCCAGCAGTTGGGGACAGGGATTCACTGAAGCTTTCTTT CASSWGQGFTEAFF
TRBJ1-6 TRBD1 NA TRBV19 TGTGCCAGTAGTACCGGACAGGGGGCGGGGAATTCACCCCTCCACTTT CASSTGQGAGNSPLHF
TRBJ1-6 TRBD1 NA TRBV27 TGTGCCAGCAGTTTAGAAACGACAGGGGGCTTCTTCAATTCACCCCTCCACTTT CASSLETTGGFFNSPLHF
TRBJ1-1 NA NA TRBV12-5 TGTGCTAGTGGTTTGGAGGAGGGCACTGAAGCTTTCTTT CASGLEEGTEAFF
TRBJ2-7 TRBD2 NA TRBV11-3 TGTGCCAGCAGCTTGTTGAAGCGGGACGGGGAGCAGTACTTC CASSLLKRDGEQYF
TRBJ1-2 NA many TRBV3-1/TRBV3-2 TGTGCCAGCAGCCAAAAAGACATTCTCCGAGCTAACTATGGCTACACCTTC CASSQKDILRANYGYTF
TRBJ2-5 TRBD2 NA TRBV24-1 TGTGCCACCAGTGGAGGGAGGGTAGGGACTAGCGGGAGAGGAGAGACCCAGTACTTC CATSGGRVGTSGRGETQYF
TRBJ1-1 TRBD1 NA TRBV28 TGTGCCAGCAGTTCACCGGGACAGGGGACCTACACTGAAGCTTTCTTT CASSSPGQGTYTEAFF
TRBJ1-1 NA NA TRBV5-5 TGTGCCAGCAGCCTACAGGTCACTGAAGCTTTCTTT CASSLQVTEAFF
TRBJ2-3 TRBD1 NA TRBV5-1 TGCGCCAGCAGCTTGCAAGGGACAGGGGTGGGTGATACGCAGTATTTT CASSLQGTGVGDTQYF
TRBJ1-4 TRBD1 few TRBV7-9 TGTGCCAGCAGCGTGCTTGGAGGGGGCACTGGTAATGAAAAACTGTTTTTT CASSVLGGGTGNEKLFF
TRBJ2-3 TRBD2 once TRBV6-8 TGTGCCAGCAGTGGGACTAGCGGGACTAGCCCCCGAATCCATACGCAGTATTTT CASSGTSGTSPRIHTQYF
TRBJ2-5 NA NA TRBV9 TGTGCCAGCAGCTCGGACTTACTGGAGACCCAGTACTTC CASSSDLLETQYF
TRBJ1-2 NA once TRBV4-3 TGCGCCAGCAGCCAAGAGAGGCATCACGAAGGGGGTCATGGCTACACCTTC CASSQERHHEGGHGYTF
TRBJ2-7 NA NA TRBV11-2 TGTGCCAGCAGCTTAGATCCGCAGGGACTCGAGCAGTACTTC CASSLDPQGLEQYF
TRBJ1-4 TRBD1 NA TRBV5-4 TGTGCCAGCAGCTCGGACAGGTTAAGGGGGGGAAAACTGTTTTTT CASSSDRLRGGKLFF
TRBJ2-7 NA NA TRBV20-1 TGCAGTGCTACAGAAACTAACGAGCAGTACTTC CSATETNEQYF
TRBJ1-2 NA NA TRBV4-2 TGTGCCAGCAGCCAAGAAAGGAACAGTGACTATGGCTACACCTTC CASSQERNSDYGYTF
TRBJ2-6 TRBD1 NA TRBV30 TGTGCCTGGAGTCGGGGGGACAGGGGGCGAACCGGGGCCAACGTCCTGACTTTC CAWSRGDRGRTGANVLTF
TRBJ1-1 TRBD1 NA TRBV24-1 TGTGCCACCAGCCGGACAGGGGACACTGAAGCTTTCTTT CATSRTGDTEAFF
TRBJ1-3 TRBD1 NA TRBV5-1 TGCGCCAGCAGCTTACAACAGGGGGACACCATATATTTT CASSLQQGDTIYF
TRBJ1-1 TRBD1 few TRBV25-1 TGTGCCAGCAGTGAATTCCCGGGACAGGAGACTGAAGCTTTCTTT CASSEFPGQETEAFF
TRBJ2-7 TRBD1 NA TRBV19 TGTGCCAGTAGTACTAGACAGGGGGACGAGCAGTACTTC CASSTRQGDEQYF
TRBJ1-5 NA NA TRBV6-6 TGTGCCAGCAGTCCTGGGAGGGTCGGAAGTCAGCCCCAGCATTTT CASSPGRVGSQPQHF
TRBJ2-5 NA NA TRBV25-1 TGTGCCAGCAGTGAATATGGGGGAGGGGGTGAGACCCAGTACTTC CASSEYGGGGETQYF
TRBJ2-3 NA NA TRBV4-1 TGCGCCAGCAGAAAATCTGGAGGTCTTAGCACAGATACGCAGTATTTT CASRKSGGLSTDTQYF
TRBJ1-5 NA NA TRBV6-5 TGTGCCAGCAGGGAGATCAATCAGCCCCAGCATTTT CASREINQPQHF
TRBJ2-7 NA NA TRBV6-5 TGTGCCAGCAGGCGGGACGGCGAAAACTACGAGCAGTACTTC CASRRDGENYEQYF
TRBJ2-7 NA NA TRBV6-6 TGTGCCAGCAACGGCCGGGACCGGACCTACGAGCAGTACTTC CASNGRDRTYEQYF
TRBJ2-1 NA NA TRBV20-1 TGCAGTGCTACTAGCAATGAGCAGTTCTTC CSATSNEQFF
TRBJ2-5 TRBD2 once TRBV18 TGTGCCAGCTCACTTAGCGGGAGGGCCCAAGAGACCCAGTACTTC CASSLSGRAQETQYF
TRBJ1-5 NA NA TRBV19 TGTGCCAGTAGGGGCCCCCGGGGCGGAAATCAGCCCCAGCATTTT CASRGPRGGNQPQHF
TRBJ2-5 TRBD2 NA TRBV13 TGTGCCAGCAGCTTAGGGATAGCGGGAGGGCCCGGGGAGACCCAGTACTTC CASSLGIAGGPGETQYF
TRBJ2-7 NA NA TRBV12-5 TGTGCTAGTGGTTCACGTTCGGGGGACTGGGGATACGAGCAGTACTTC CASGSRSGDWGYEQYF
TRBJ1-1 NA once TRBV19 TGTGCCAGTAGTATAACCCAGGGAGTCATGAACACTGAAGCTTTCTTT CASSITQGVMNTEAFF
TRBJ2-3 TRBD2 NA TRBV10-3 TGTGCCATCAGTCCCGGGACTAGCGGGAGCACAGATACGCAGTATTTT CAISPGTSGSTDTQYF
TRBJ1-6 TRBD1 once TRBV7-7 TGTGCCAGCAGCCCGGGACAGAATTCACCCCTCCACTTT CASSPGQNSPLHF
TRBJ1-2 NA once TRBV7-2 TGTGCCAGCAGAGGGGCAGGGTGGGGCTACACCTTC CASRGAGWGYTF
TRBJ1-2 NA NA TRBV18 TGTGCCAGCTCACCACCGAGGGCGGGTGGCTACACCTTC CASSPPRAGGYTF
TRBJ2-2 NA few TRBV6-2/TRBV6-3 TGTGCCAGCAGCCCTCCGGGGGAGCTGTTTTTT CASSPPGELFF
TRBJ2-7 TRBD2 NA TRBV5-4 TGTGCCAGCAGCTGGACTAGCGGCTACGAGCAGTACTTC CASSWTSGYEQYF
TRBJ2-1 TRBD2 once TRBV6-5 TGTGCCAGCAGTTACGGACTAGCGCGGGGCAATGAGCAGTTCTTC CASSYGLARGNEQFF
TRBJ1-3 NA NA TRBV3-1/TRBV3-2 TGTGCCAGCAAACGGGGGGGAGACTCTGGAAACACCATATATTTT CASKRGGDSGNTIYF
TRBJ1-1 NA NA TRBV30 TGTGCCTGGAGTGTGGGTGGTTCGGAGACTGAAGCTTTCTTT CAWSVGGSETEAFF
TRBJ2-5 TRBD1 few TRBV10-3 TGTGCCATCAGTGCACCGGGACAGGGAGAGACCCAGTACTTC CAISAPGQGETQYF
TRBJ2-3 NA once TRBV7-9 TGTGCCAGCAGCTTGGGGGGCTCTCCCAGTGATACGCAGTATTTT CASSLGGSPSDTQYF
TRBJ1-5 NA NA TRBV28 TGTGCCAGCAGTTTCTACAATAGCAATCAGCCCCAGCATTTT CASSFYNSNQPQHF
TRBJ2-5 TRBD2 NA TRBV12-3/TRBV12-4 TGTGCCAGCAGTTACGGGAGGGAGGGGACCCAGTACTTC CASSYGREGTQYF
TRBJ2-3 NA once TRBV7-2 TGTGCCAGCAGCCCCCAAACGGGGGACAGCTTAACAGATACGCAGTATTTT CASSPQTGDSLTDTQYF
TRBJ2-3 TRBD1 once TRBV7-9 TGTGCCAGCAGTCAATCCCTGGGACAGATACAGTATTTT CASSQSLGQIQYF
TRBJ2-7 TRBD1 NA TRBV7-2 TGTGCCAGCAGCAGACACCGGGACAGGGTTCTGCGTGAGCAGTACTTC CASSRHRDRVLREQYF
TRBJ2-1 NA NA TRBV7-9 TGTGCCAGCAGCCTCGAACTAGATGAGCAGTTCTTC CASSLELDEQFF
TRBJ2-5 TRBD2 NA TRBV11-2 TGTGCCAGCAGCCAACTAGCGGGAAGAGAGACCCAGTACTTC CASSQLAGRETQYF
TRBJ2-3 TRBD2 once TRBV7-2 TGTGCCAGCAGCAAGGGACTAGCGGGATACACAGATACGCAGTATTTT CASSKGLAGYTDTQYF